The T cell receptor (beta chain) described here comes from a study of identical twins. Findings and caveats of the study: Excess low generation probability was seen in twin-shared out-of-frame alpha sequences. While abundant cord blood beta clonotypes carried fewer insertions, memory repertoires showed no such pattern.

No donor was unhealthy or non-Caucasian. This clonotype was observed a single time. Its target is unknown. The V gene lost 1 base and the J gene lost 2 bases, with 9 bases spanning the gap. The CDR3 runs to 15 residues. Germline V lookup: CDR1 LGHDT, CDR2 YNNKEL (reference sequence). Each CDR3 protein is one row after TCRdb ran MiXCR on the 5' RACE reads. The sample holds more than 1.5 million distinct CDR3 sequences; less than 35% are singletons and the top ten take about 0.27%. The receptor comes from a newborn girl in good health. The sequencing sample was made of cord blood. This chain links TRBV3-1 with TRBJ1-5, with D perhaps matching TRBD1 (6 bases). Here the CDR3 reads CASSQAGTRNQPQHF. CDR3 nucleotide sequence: TGTGCCAGCAGCCAAGCCGGGACACGCAATCAGCCCCAGCATTTT.